This is a list of T cell receptor beta chains from one sample in a study of blood T cell repertoires in COVID-19. Profiling relied on immunoSEQ multiplex PCR, and the TCRdb table lists in-frame clones only, not all of them. Found here are about 140,000 clones, around 86% of them singletons; the top ten hold 1.6%. Sequencing input: peripheral blood. The receptors were gathered from a human donor in a cohort sampled during active COVID-19. Each CDR3 is given with its conserved first and last residue. Fields, in order: clone size, J gene, D gene, V gene, CDR3 protein, CDR3 DNA. D genes are given only for firm matches. Part of the rows lack a size; the others show once, few, many or a class for expanded clones.

NA | TRBJ2-3 | NA | TRBV4-1 | CASSHQGRDGEDTQYF | TGCGCCAGCAGCCACCAAGGGCGGGACGGTGAAGATACGCAGTATTTT
once | TRBJ2-7 | NA | TRBV2 | CASSPEGDEQYF | TGTGCCAGCAGCCCTGAGGGGGACGAGCAGTACTTC
NA | TRBJ2-6 | TRBD1 | TRBV5-1 | CASSLWTGTGANVLTF | TGCGCCAGCAGCTTGTGGACAGGGACTGGGGCCAACGTCCTGACTTTC
NA | TRBJ1-2 | NA | TRBV19 | CASRFGVNAGYTF | TGTGCCAGTAGGTTCGGGGTTAACGCTGGCTACACCTTC
NA | TRBJ2-7 | TRBD2 | TRBV4-1 | CASSQTPSGPYEQYF | TGCGCCAGCAGCCAAACCCCTAGCGGGCCCTACGAGCAGTACTTC
NA | TRBJ2-1 | TRBD2 | TRBV11-1 | CASSSGTSRGNEQFF | TGTGCCAGCAGCTCCGGGACTAGCCGGGGGAATGAGCAGTTCTTC
NA | TRBJ1-2 | TRBD1 | TRBV6-2/TRBV6-3 | CASSYPRGGQRIITDGYTF | TGTGCCAGCAGTTACCCCAGAGGGGGACAGAGGATTATAACGGATGGCTACACCTTC
once | TRBJ2-7 | TRBD2 | TRBV6-5 | CASSGLAGPYEQYF | TGTGCCAGCAGCGGACTAGCGGGACCATACGAGCAGTACTTC
NA | TRBJ2-5 | NA | TRBV9 | CASSVGPLKETQYF | TGTGCCAGCAGCGTAGGGCCCCTTAAAGAGACCCAGTACTTC
NA | TRBJ2-5 | TRBD2 | TRBV11-2 | CASTIGAGGGAETQYF | TGTGCCAGCACTATAGGGGCGGGAGGAGGGGCGGAGACCCAGTACTTC
NA | TRBJ2-1 | TRBD2 | TRBV2 | CASRTPGTSGKQFF | TGTGCCAGCAGGACCCCGGGGACTAGCGGGAAGCAGTTCTTC
once | TRBJ2-3 | TRBD2 | TRBV7-2 | CASSPRGSGRADTQYF | TGTGCCAGCAGCCCCCGGGGCAGCGGGAGGGCAGATACGCAGTATTTT
NA | TRBJ1-1 | TRBD1 | TRBV29-1 | CSVGQGRGSHTEAFF | TGCAGCGTGGGACAGGGGAGGGGGAGTCACACTGAAGCTTTCTTT
NA | TRBJ2-5 | TRBD2 | TRBV13 | CASSSWGTSGKKETQYF | TGTGCCAGCAGCTCTTGGGGGACTAGCGGGAAAAAAGAGACCCAGTACTTC
NA | TRBJ1-2 | NA | TRBV27 | CASTRAGGRGGYTF | TGTGCCAGCACCCGCGCCGGGGGAAGAGGCGGCTACACCTTC
NA | TRBJ2-7 | TRBD1 | TRBV7-9 | CASSLAGGQGNEQYF | TGTGCCAGCAGCTTAGCAGGGGGACAGGGAAACGAGCAGTACTTC
NA | TRBJ2-3 | TRBD1 | TRBV18 | CASSPDRGTDTQYF | TGTGCCAGCTCACCCGACAGGGGCACAGATACGCAGTATTTT
NA | TRBJ1-1 | NA | TRBV6-6 | CASRPTDTEAFF | TGTGCCAGCAGGCCTACAGACACTGAAGCTTTCTTT
NA | TRBJ2-1 | TRBD2 | TRBV5-4 | CASSLALAGLRNEQFF | TGTGCCAGCAGCTTGGCTCTAGCGGGACTTCGGAATGAGCAGTTCTTC
few | TRBJ1-5 | NA | TRBV27 | CASKEGTGQGGNQPQHF | TGTGCCAGCAAGGAAGGCACAGGGCAGGGCGGGAATCAGCCCCAGCATTTT
NA | TRBJ1-6 | NA | TRBV2 | CASSEGGRAYNSPLHF | TGTGCCAGCAGTGAAGGCGGGCGCGCCTATAATTCACCCCTCCACTTT
NA | TRBJ2-1 | TRBD2 | TRBV30 | CAWSPGLAGTNEQFF | TGTGCCTGGAGTCCGGGACTAGCGGGTACCAATGAGCAGTTCTTC
NA | TRBJ1-1 | NA | TRBV4-2 | CASSQMRSTEAFF | TGTGCCAGCAGCCAAATGCGGAGCACTGAAGCTTTCTTT
few | TRBJ2-3 | TRBD2 | TRBV3-1/TRBV3-2 | CASSPGLAGRDTQYF | TGTGCCAGCAGCCCGGGACTAGCGGGACGGGATACGCAGTATTTT
NA | TRBJ2-2 | NA | TRBV4-3 | CASSQDRRAGRKAGELFF | TGCGCCAGCAGCCAAGACCGGAGGGCCGGGAGAAAAGCCGGGGAGCTGTTTTTT
NA | TRBJ2-3 | NA | TRBV6-5 | CASIDPGSFTDTQYF | TGTGCCAGCATAGACCCCGGGAGCTTCACAGATACGCAGTATTTT
NA | TRBJ2-3 | NA | TRBV5-5 | CASSLASLYTDTQYF | TGTGCCAGCAGCCTAGCCAGTCTGTATACAGATACGCAGTATTTT
NA | TRBJ2-5 | TRBD1 | TRBV29-1 | CSAGQGQETQYF | TGCAGCGCGGGACAGGGGCAAGAGACCCAGTACTTC